The source of this TCR beta chain is a study of cytomegalovirus exposure and HLA in healthy donors. Study-level results: The study flagged around 160 TCR beta chains as cytomegalovirus-associated. Earlier analysis found most TCR beta V segments productive about 90% or about 30% of the time.

This clone came up once. Its antigen remains unidentified. The PCR ran on 60 Vbeta and 13 Jbeta primers. Produced via immunoSEQ multiplex PCR; TCRdb's table is partial and in-frame only. In the table there are under 200,000 clones, over 60% of which are singletons. The sequencing sample was made of PBMCs. The TCR comes from a man aged 40-50 years in good health and CMV-seronegative.

The CDR3 loop reads CASHQSGRPYNEQFF. The CDR3 DNA follows: TGTGCCTCTCACCAGAGCGGGAGGCCATACAATGAGCAGTTCTTC. The chain uses TRBV30 and TRBJ2-1; 9 nucleotides agree with TRBD2. This CDR3 has 15 amino acids. The junction had 11 bases not matched to a gene; V was cut back by 7 bases and J by 4 bases. Germline CDR1 is GTSNPN and CDR2 is SVGIG (reference sequence).